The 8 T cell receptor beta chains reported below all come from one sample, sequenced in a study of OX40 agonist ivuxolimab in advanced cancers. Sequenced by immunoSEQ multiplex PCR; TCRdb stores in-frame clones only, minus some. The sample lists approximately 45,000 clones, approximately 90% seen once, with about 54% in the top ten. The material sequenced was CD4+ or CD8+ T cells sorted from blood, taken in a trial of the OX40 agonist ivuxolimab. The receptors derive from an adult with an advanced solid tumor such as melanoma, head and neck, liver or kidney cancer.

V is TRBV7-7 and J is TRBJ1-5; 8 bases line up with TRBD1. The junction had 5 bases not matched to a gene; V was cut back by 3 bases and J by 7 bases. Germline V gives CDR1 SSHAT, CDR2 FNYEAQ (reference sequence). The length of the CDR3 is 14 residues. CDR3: CASSFWTGRQPQHF. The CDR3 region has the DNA TGTGCCAGCAGCTTTTGGACAGGGCGGCAGCCCCAGCATTTT.

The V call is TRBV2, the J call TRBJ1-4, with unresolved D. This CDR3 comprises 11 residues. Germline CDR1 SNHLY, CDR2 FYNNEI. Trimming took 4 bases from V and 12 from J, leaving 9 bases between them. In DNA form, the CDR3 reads TGTGCCAGCAGTGTAGACCGAGAACTGTTTTTT. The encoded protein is CASSVDRELFF.

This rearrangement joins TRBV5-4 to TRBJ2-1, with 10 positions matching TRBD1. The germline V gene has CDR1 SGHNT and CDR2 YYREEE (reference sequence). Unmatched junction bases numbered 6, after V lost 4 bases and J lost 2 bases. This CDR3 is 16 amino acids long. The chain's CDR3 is CASSRGGTGAYNEQFF. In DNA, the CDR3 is TGTGCCAGCAGCCGAGGAGGGACAGGGGCCTACAATGAGCAGTTCTTC.

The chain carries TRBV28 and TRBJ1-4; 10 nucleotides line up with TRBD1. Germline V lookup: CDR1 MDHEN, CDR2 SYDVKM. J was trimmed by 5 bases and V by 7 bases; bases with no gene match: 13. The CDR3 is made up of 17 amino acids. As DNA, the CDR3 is TGTGCCAGCACCACCGGGACAGGGACAGGGGTGAATGAAAAACTGTTTTTT. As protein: CASTTGTGTGVNEKLFF. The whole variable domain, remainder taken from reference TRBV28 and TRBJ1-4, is DVKVTQSSRYLVKRTGEKVFLECVQDMDHENMFWYRQDPGLGLRLIYFSYDVKMKEKGDIPEGYSVSREKKERFSLILESASTNQTSMYLCASTTGTGTGVNEKLFFGSGTQLSVL.

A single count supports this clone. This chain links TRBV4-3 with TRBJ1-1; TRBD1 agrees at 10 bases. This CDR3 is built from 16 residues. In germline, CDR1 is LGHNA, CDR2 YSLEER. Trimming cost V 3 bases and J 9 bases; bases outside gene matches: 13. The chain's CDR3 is CASSHGPGGQGLKAFF. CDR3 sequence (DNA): TGCGCCAGCAGCCATGGACCGGGGGGACAGGGGTTGAAAGCTTTCTTT.

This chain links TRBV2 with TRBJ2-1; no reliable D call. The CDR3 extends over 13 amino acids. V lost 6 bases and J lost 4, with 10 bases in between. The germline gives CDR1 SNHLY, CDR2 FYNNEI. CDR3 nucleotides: TGTGCCAGCAGGCCGGGTTTTTACAATGAGCAGTTCTTC. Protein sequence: CASRPGFYNEQFF.

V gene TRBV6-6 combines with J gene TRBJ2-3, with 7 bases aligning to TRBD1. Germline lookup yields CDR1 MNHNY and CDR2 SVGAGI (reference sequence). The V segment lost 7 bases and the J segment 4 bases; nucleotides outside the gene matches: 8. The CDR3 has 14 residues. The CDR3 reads CASTTQGYSDTQYF. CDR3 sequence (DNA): TGTGCCAGCACCACACAGGGGTACTCAGATACGCAGTATTTT.

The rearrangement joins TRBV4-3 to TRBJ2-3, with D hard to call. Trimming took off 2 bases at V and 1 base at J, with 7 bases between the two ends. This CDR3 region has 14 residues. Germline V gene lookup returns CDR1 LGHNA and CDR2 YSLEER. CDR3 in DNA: TGCGCCAGCAGCCAAAACTGGGGCACAGATACGCAGTATTTT. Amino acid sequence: CASSQNWGTDTQYF.